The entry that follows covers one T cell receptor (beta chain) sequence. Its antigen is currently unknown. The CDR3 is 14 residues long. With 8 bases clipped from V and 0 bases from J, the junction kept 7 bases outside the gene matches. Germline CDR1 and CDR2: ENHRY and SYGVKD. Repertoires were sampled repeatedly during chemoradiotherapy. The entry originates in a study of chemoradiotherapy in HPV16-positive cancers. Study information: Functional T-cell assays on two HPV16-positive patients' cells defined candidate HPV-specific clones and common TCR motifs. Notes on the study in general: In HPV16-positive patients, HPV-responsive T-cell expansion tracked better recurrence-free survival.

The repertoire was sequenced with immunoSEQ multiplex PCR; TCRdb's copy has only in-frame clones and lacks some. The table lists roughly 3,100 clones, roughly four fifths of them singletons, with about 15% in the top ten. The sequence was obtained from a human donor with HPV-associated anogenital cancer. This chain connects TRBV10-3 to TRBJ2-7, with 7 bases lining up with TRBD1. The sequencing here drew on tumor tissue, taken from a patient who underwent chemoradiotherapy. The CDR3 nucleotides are TGTGCCATCGGAAGGACAGGAAGCTCCTACGAGCAGTACTTC. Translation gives CAIGRTGSSYEQYF.